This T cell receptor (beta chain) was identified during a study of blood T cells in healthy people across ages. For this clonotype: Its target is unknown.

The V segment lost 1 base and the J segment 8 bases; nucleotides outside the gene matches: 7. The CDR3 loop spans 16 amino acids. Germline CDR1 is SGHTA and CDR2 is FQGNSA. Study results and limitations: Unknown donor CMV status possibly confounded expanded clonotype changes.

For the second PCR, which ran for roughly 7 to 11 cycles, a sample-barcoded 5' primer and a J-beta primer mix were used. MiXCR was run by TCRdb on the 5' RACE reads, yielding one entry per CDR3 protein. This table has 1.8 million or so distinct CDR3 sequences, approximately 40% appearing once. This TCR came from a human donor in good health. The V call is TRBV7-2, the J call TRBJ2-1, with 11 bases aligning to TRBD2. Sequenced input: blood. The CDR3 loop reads CASSLESSGGRDEQFF. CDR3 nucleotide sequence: TGTGCCAGCAGCTTAGAGTCTAGCGGGGGGCGAGATGAGCAGTTCTTC.